This T cell receptor beta chain derives from a study of beta chain features in type 1 diabetes. Study-level results: In all four CD4+ subsets, TCRB CDR3 length was significantly, moderately reduced in type 1 diabetes.

CDR1 is GTSNPN and CDR2 is SVGIG in the germline V gene (reference sequence). Trimming took 0 bases from V and 0 from J, leaving 9 bases between them. This CDR3 spans 15 amino acids. Sequencing targeted expressed TCRB transcripts, as all isolated RNA had been reverse transcribed. The method was immunoSEQ multiplex PCR; TCRdb's version includes in-frame clones alone and lacks a portion of them. The sample contains 95,000 to 150,000 clones, roughly 15% of which appear only once. For this clone: Its antigen remains unknown.

Sequencing was done on a sample of central memory CD4+ T cells from blood. The chain has TRBV30 and TRBJ1-5; D call uncertain. The receptor comes from a man aged 25-45 years with type 1 diabetes. The CDR3 DNA follows: TGTGCCTGGAGTGTACAGCAGACTAGCAATCAGCCCCAGCATTTT. The encoded protein is CAWSVQQTSNQPQHF. The variable domain in full, with the rest retrieved from reference TRBV30 and TRBJ1-5, is SQTIHQWPATLVQPVGSPLSLECTVEGTSNPNLYWYRQAAGRGLQLLFYSVGIGQISSEVPQNLSASRPQDRQFILSSKKLLLSDSGFYLCAWSVQQTSNQPQHFGDGTRLSIL.